This is a list of T cell receptor beta chains from one sample in a study of blood T cell repertoires in COVID-19. The repertoire was sequenced with immunoSEQ multiplex PCR; TCRdb's copy has only in-frame clones and lacks some. The sample has about 160,000 clones; 87% are singletons. Sequenced input: peripheral blood. The receptors derive from a woman aged 55-75 years with active or convalescent COVID-19. Both conserved end residues are trimmed from each CDR3.

CDR3aa: ASRLLRRDGYT
v_gene: TRBV7-2

CDR3aa: ASSYPGQPQH
v_gene: TRBV7-2

CDR3aa: ASSPSGDYGYT
v_gene: TRBV10-2

CDR3aa: ASSLEGIQETQY
v_gene: TRBV6-5

CDR3aa: AISDDSRAYGYT
v_gene: TRBV10-3

CDR3aa: ASSEEAGYNSPLH
v_gene: TRBV6-1

CDR3aa: ASSLDGLSGYT
v_gene: TRBV5-4

CDR3aa: ASSSTYRGRNSPLH
v_gene: TRBV11-2

CDR3aa: ASSHTGTGNQPQH
v_gene: TRBV5-5

CDR3aa: ASSPRAATNEKLF
v_gene: TRBV6-2/TRBV6-3

CDR3aa: ASSQSSGGEAF
v_gene: TRBV16

CDR3aa: ASSVQHVNTEAF
v_gene: TRBV3-1/TRBV3-2

CDR3aa: ASSRLAGLTDTQY
v_gene: TRBV11-1

CDR3aa: ASSPAGQETYGYT
v_gene: TRBV18

CDR3aa: AISLNPASGNTIY
v_gene: TRBV10-3

CDR3aa: ASSIRTDEETQY
v_gene: TRBV19

CDR3aa: ASSHSSLIAGGLTQY
v_gene: TRBV3-1/TRBV3-2

CDR3aa: ASSFHTQARGEQY
v_gene: TRBV5-7